This T cell receptor beta chain was profiled in a study of T-cell reconstitution after alpha-beta-depleted transplantation in children. This clonotype has just a few counts. Its antigen is undetermined. The CDR3 is 12 residues long. CDR1 is DFQATT, CDR2 SNEGSKA, per germline (reference sequence). The library targeted TCRbeta and was prepared with unique molecular identifiers. MiXCR was run by TCRdb on the PCR reads, yielding one entry per CDR3 protein. The sample holds about 110,000 distinct CDR3 sequences, about a tenth seen once. Overall study results and limits: After transplant, at about two months, alpha-beta T cells were reportedly derived from several hundred expanded graft clones. In some patients, recipient T cells and intrathymic progenitors surviving conditioning explained high day-60 diversity. Once a year had passed after transplant, T-cell counts and diversity came mostly from newly produced T cells.

The sample consisted of PBMCs, taken before TCRalphabeta/CD19-depleted stem cell transplant. The chain uses TRBV20-1 and TRBJ1-1; 9 bases are a match to TRBD1. The receptor comes from a boy between 2 and 15 years old with acute lymphoblastic leukemia, due to receive a stem cell transplant. The CDR3 coding sequence is TGCAGGGGACAGGGTTCGGTCACTGAAGCTTTCTTT. It encodes CRGQGSVTEAFF.